The T cell receptor beta chain under discussion was sequenced for a study of cytomegalovirus exposure and HLA in healthy donors. The study's findings and limits: Researchers catalogued about 150 TCR beta chains as cytomegalovirus-associated. A later analysis, which compared TCR beta chains of equal frequency, found the HLA-associated ones more clonally expanded. CMV serostatus stood as the only immune exposure information on hand.

The PCR ran on 60 Vbeta and 13 Jbeta primers. Assay: immunoSEQ multiplex PCR; the TCRdb copy retains only in-frame clones and omits some. The sample shows about 150,000 clones, more than 75% of them seen only once. CDR1 MNHEY and CDR2 SMNVEV come from the germline V gene (reference sequence). Trimming removed 2 bases from V and 7 bases from J, with 12 bases in between. The CDR3 loop spans 13 amino acids. With regard to this clone: No antigen is known for it.

The clonotype originates from a man aged 25-45 years in good health and CMV-seropositive. The V gene is TRBV27, the J gene TRBJ2-7; D is perhaps TRBD2 (5 bases). Sequencing was performed on PBMCs. This chain's CDR3 is CASSLARELEQYF. CDR3 nucleotides: TGTGCCAGCAGTTTAGCGAGGGAGTTAGAGCAGTACTTC.